This T cell receptor (beta chain) derives from a study of blood T cell repertoires in COVID-19. In the source study's methods: Amplified reference gene primers provided the basis for estimating nucleated cell counts. The assay was immunoSEQ multiplex PCR, and TCRdb's table has in-frame clones only and misses some. That table supplies the V and J calls and clone size; D and trimming were determined from the DNA. The profile covers around 130,000 clones, with roughly 82% appearing a single time and 9% to 13% taken by the ten largest. The CDR3 length is 16 residues. V lost 3 bases, J lost 1 base, and 13 bases lay in between. CDR1 and CDR2 (germline): MNHEY, SVGAGI.

The sequenced sample was peripheral blood. This TCR derives from a human donor in a cohort sampled during active COVID-19. This chain uses TRBV6-5 with TRBJ2-1; tentatively, D is TRBD1 (6 bases). The chain's CDR3 is CASSYLGATSYNEQFF. CDR3 DNA sequence: TGTGCCAGCAGTTATTTGGGGGCTACATCCTACAATGAGCAGTTCTTC.